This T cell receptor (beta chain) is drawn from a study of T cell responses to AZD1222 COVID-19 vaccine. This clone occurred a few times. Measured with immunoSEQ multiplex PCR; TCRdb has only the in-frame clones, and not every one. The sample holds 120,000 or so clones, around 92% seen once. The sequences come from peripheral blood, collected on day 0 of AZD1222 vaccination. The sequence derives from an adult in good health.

CDR3 nucleotides: TGTGCCTGGGGGAGATCGAGCAATCAGCCCCAGCATTTT. Protein: CAWGRSSNQPQHF. The V gene is TRBV30, the J gene TRBJ1-5; D call uncertain. CDR3 size: 13 residues. Germline lookup yields CDR1 GTSNPN and CDR2 SVGIG (reference sequence). The V end was cut by 5 bases, the J end by 1 base, with 9 bases between.